These 5 T cell receptor beta chains originate from one sample sequenced in a study of blood T cells in healthy people across ages. A J-beta primer mix and a sample-barcoded 5' primer were used in a second PCR of roughly 7 to 12 cycles. TCRdb processed the 5' RACE reads anew with MiXCR; each CDR3 protein has one entry. The sample contains around 1.5 million distinct CDR3 sequences, 40% to 50% of which appear only once. Sample: blood. These receptors all stem from a woman aged 18-35 years in good health.

The rearrangement links TRBV15 to TRBJ2-2; D may match TRBD1 or TRBD2 (5 bases each). Trimming left V 4 bases short and J 4 bases short, with 10 bases between. The CDR3 runs 14 residues. Germline CDR1 is LNHNV and CDR2 is YYDKDF (reference sequence). In DNA form, the CDR3 reads TGTGCCACCAGCACGGGACGGCTCACCGGGGAGCTGTTTTTT. Protein: CATSTGRLTGELFF. The full variable domain, its missing parts supplied by reference TRBV15 and TRBJ2-2, is DAMVIQNPRYQVTQFGKPVTLSCSQTLNHNVMYWYQQKSSQAPKLLFHYYDKDFNNEADTPDNFQSRRPNTSFCFLDIRSPGLGDTAMYLCATSTGRLTGELFFGEGSRLTVL.

The chain combines TRBV5-1 with TRBJ1-2; weak D call: TRBD1 (5 bases). The germline V gene has CDR1 SGHRS and CDR2 YFSETQ. V dropped 6 bases and J dropped 2 bases, with 11 bases sitting between them. The CDR3 loop spans 13 amino acids. CDR3 bases: TGCGCCAGCATGGACATTACCAACTATGGCTACACCTTC. This translates into CASMDITNYGYTF.

The sample holds a few counts of this clonotype. The junction does not match germline at one end; this may be a read error. This sequence joins TRBV2 and TRBJ1-3; a weak D match, TRBD1 (6 bases). The CDR3 sequence is 14 residues long. Germline V gene data show CDR1 as SNHLY and CDR2 as FYNNEI. The CDR3 loop is CASSRTDSGNTIYF. Written as DNA, the CDR3 is TGTGCCAGCAGTCGGACAGACTCTGGAAACACTATATATTTT.

The chain employs TRBV27 and TRBJ2-7; the match to TRBD2 covers 7 bases. The germline CDR1 and CDR2 sequences are MNHEY and SMNVEV (reference sequence). V lost 2 bases and J lost 0; bases outside the gene matches: 4. The CDR3 is 15 amino acids. The CDR3 region is CASSLVGGGSYEQYF. The CDR3, as DNA: TGTGCCAGCAGTTTAGTAGGCGGGGGCTCCTACGAGCAGTACTTC.

This clonotype was seen a handful of times. V is TRBV30 and J is TRBJ2-5, with D maybe TRBD1 (6 bases). This CDR3 has 14 amino acids. V was clipped by 0 bases and J by 4 bases, with 12 bases between them. Per germline, CDR1 GTSNPN and CDR2 SVGIG (reference sequence). The CDR3 is CAWSVESRGETQYF. Written as DNA, the CDR3 is TGTGCCTGGAGTGTTGAAAGCAGGGGAGAGACCCAGTACTTC.